The 8 T cell receptor beta chains reported below all come from one sample, sequenced in a study of CD8+CD57+ T cells in acquired aplastic anemia. It was patients with CD8+CD57+ cell expansion by flow cytometry who were chosen for sequencing. Genomic DNA provided the template from which TCR beta VDJ and CDR3 profiles were obtained. TCRdb ran MiXCR on the reads and lists one entry per CDR3 protein. Of hundreds of thousands of distinct CDR3 sequences listed, about a third are singletons. Sequenced material: sorted CD4+, CD8+, or CD8+CD57+ T cells (not recorded which) from PBMCs. The source is a human donor with aplastic anemia.

Concerning this clonotype: A much larger clone lies a single base off, so this may be a read error. Because it lacks the conserved phenylalanine or tryptophan at the end, this CDR3 is likely a read error. This chain uses TRBV20-1 with TRBJ2-1; D remains ambiguous. This CDR3 has 11 amino acids. V was cut by 5 bases and J by 8 bases, with 10 bases left in between. Germline values: CDR1 DFQATT, CDR2 SNEGSKA (reference sequence). The CDR3 sequence is CSALHQHEQFS. CDR3 DNA: TGCAGTGCTTTACATCAACATGAGCAGTTCTCC.

This clonotype has ten or more counts. The rearrangement joins TRBV11-2 to TRBJ1-1, with TRBD1 as a possible D gene (6 bases). Trimming stripped 5 bases from V and 0 bases from J, with 16 bases between. The CDR3 covers 16 residues. Germline-derived CDR1 and CDR2 are SGHAT and FQNNGV. The CDR3 loop is CASSTTSGHMNTEAFF. CDR3 bases: TGTGCCAGCAGCACAACCTCGGGACACATGAACACTGAAGCTTTCTTT.

As concerns this clonotype: A much larger clone lies one base from this, so it may be a read error. The CDR3 ends on some other residue instead of the conserved phenylalanine or tryptophan, so this is likely a read error. The chain joins TRBV7-3 to TRBJ2-5; 10 positions agree with TRBD2. Germline loops: CDR1 SGHTA, CDR2 FQGTGA. The CDR3 is 15 amino acids. V gave up 5 bases and J gave up 4 bases; unmatched junction bases: 7. The CDR3 nucleotides are TGTGCCAGCAGCCCCAGCGGGAGGGCCGGAGAGACCCAGTACCTC. It yields the protein CASSPSGRAGETQYL.

V gene TRBV14 combines with J gene TRBJ1-5; 9 nucleotides line up with TRBD1. Germline lookup yields CDR1 SGHDN and CDR2 FVKESK. V dropped 0 bases and J dropped 6; count of bases not matched to a gene: 3. CDR3 length: 15 amino acids. DNA for the CDR3: TGTGCCAGCAGCCAAGATTTGACAGGGGGTCAGCCCCAGCATTTT. Protein: CASSQDLTGGQPQHF.

V usage is TRBV12-3 or TRBV12-4 and J usage is TRBJ2-7; TRBD2 matches 7 bases. V gave up 4 bases and J gave up 3 bases; unmatched junction bases: 9. The CDR3 has 15 amino acids. The CDR3 DNA sequence: TGTGCCAGCAGTTCATATCCGGGACTAAACTACGAGCAGTACTTC. Protein product: CASSSYPGLNYEQYF.

This clonotype has a count of ten or more. The chain joins TRBV24-1 to TRBJ2-1; D unresolved. Germline loops: CDR1 KGHDR, CDR2 SFDVKD. The CDR3 runs to 11 residues. The V gene lost 4 bases and the J gene lost 8 bases, with 5 bases spanning the gap. The CDR3 sequence: CATSEGYEQFF. The CDR3, as DNA: TGTGCCACCAGTGAGGGCTATGAGCAGTTCTTC.

About this clonotype: This could be a read error, since a much larger clone is one nucleotide away. J is TRBJ1-2 and V is TRBV5-1; D gene uncertain. The CDR3 runs to 14 residues. Germline loops: CDR1 SGHRS, CDR2 YFSETQ. This CDR3 reads CPSSLVVGSYGYTF. The CDR3 DNA is TGCCCCAGCAGCTTGGTTGTCGGATCCTATGGCTACACCTTC.

As to this clonotype: This may come from a read error, since a much larger clone is one base off. This rearrangement joins TRBV7-8 to TRBJ2-5; 11 bases are a match to TRBD1. In germline, CDR1 is SGHVS, CDR2 FQNEAQ. The J segment lost 1 base and the V segment lost 5 bases, leaving 3 bases of the junction unmatched. The CDR3 runs 15 residues. Written as DNA, the CDR3 is TGTGCCAGCAGCGCCGGGACAGGGGGCCAAGAGACCCAGTACTTC. It yields the protein CASSAGTGGQETQYF.